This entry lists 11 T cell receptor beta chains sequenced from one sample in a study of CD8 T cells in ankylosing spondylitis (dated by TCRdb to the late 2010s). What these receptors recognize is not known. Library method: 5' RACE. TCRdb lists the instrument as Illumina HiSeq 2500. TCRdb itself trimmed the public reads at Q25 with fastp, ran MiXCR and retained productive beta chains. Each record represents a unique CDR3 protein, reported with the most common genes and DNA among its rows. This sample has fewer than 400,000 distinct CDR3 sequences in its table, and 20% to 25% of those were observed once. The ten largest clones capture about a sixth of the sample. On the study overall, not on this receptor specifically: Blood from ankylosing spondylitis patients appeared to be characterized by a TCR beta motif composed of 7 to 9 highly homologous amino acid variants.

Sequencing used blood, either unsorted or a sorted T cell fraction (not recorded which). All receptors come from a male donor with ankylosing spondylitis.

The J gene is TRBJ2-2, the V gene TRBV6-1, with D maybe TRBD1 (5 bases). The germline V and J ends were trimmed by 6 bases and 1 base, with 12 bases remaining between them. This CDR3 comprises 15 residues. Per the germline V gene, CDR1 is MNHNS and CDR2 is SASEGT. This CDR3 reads CASSPRQGNTGELFF. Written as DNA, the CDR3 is TGTGCCAGCAGCCCCCGGCAGGGGAACACCGGGGAGCTGTTTTTT.

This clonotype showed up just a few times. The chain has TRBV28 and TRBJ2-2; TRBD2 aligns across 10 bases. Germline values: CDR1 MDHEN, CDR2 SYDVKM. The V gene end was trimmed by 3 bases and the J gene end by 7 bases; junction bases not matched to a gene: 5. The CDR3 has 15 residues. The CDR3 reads CASSFGASGSGELFF. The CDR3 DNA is TGTGCCAGCAGTTTTGGGGCTAGCGGGAGCGGGGAGCTGTTTTTT.

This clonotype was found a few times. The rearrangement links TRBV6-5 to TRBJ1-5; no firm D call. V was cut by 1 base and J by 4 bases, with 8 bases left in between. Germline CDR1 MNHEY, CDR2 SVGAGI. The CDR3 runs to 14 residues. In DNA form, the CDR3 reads TGTGCCAGCAGTTACTGGTCGGGAAATCAGCCCCAGCATTTT. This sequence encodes CASSYWSGNQPQHF.

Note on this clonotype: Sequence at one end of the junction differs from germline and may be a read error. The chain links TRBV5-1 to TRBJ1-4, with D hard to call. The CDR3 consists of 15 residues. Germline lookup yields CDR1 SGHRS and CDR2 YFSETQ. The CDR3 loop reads CASSLALGRNQKLFF. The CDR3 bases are TGCGCCAGCAGCTTGGCCTTGGGCCGTAATCAAAAACTGTTTTTT.

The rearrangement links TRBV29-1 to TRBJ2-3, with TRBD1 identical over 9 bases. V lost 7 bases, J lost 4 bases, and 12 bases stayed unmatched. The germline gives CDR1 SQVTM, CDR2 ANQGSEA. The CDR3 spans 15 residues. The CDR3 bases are TGCAGCGCCAATTACCCGGGACAGGGTGCAGATACGCAGTATTTT. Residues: CSANYPGQGADTQYF.

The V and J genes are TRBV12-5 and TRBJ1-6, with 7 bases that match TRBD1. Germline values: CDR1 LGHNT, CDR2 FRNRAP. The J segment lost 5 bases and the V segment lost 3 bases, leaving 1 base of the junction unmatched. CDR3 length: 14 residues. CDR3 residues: CASGFGQDNSPLHF. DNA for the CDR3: TGTGCTAGTGGTTTTGGACAGGATAATTCACCCCTCCACTTT.

CDR3 amino acids: CASASSVGSKYNEQFF. DNA of the CDR3: TGTGCCAGCGCCTCTTCCGTCGGAAGTAAATACAATGAGCAGTTCTTC. The genes are TRBV18 and TRBJ2-1, with D uncertain. Germline CDR1 and CDR2: KGHSH and LQKENI. Trimming stripped 8 bases from V and 4 bases from J, with 21 bases between. The CDR3 is 16 amino acids.

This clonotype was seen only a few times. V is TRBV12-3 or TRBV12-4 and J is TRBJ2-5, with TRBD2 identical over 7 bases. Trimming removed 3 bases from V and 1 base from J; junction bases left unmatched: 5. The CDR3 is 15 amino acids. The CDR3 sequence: CASSFNGEGQETQYF. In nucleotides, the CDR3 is TGTGCCAGCAGTTTTAATGGGGAGGGCCAAGAGACCCAGTACTTC.

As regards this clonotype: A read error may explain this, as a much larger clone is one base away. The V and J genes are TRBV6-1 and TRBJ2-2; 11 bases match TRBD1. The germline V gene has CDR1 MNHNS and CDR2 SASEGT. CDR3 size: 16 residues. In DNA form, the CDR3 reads TGTGCCAGCACGAGAAGTGGGACAGGGGGGTCCGGGGAGCTGATTTTT. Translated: CASTRSGTGGSGELIF.

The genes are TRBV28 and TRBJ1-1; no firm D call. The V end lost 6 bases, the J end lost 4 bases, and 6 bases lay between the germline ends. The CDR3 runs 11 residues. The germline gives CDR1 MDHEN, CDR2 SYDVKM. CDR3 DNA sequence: TGTGCCAGCAGCTCCTTCACTGAAGCTTTCTTT. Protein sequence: CASSSFTEAFF.

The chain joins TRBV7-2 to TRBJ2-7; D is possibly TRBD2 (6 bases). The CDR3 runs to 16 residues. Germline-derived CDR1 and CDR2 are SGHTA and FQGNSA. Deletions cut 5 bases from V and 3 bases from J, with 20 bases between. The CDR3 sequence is CASSRERYGLSYEQYF. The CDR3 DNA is TGTGCCAGCAGCCGGGAGAGGTACGGACTAAGCTACGAGCAGTACTTC.